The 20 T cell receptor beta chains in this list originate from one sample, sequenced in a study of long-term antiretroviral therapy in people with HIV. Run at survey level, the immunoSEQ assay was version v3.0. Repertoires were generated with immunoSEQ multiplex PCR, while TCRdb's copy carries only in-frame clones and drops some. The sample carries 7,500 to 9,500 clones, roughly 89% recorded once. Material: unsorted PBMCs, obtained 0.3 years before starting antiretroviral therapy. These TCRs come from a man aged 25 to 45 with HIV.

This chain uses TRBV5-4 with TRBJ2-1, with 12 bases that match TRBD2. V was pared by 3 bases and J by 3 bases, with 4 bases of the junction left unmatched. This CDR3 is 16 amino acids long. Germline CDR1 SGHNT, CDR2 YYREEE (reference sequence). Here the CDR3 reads CASSSLAGGIYNEQFF. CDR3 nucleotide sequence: TGTGCCAGCAGCTCACTAGCGGGGGGTATCTACAATGAGCAGTTCTTC.

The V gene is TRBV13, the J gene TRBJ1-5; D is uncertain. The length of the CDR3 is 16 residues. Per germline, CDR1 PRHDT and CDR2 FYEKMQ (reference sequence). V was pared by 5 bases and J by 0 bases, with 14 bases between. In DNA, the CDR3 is TGTGCCAGCAGCGCCTGGGAACAGACTAGCAATCAGCCCCAGCATTTT. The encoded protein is CASSAWEQTSNQPQHF. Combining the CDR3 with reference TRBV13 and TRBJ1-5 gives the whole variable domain AAGVIQSPRHLIKEKRETATLKCYPIPRHDTVYWYQQGPGQDPQFLISFYEKMQSDKGSIPDRFSAQQFSDYHSELNMSSLELGDSALYFCASSAWEQTSNQPQHFGDGTRLSIL.

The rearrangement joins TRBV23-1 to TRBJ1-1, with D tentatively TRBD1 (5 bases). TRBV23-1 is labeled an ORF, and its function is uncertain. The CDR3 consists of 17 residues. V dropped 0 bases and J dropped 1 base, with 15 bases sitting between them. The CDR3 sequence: CASSQSRGGPRNTEAFF. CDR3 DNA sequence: TGCGCCAGCAGTCAATCGCGGGGGGGACCCAGGAACACTGAAGCTTTCTTT.

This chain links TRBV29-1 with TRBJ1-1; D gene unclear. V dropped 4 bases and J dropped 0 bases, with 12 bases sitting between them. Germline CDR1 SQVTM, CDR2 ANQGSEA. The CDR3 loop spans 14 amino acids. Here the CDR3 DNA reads TGCAGCGTTGGGGCTGAACATATGAACACTGAAGCTTTCTTT. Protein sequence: CSVGAEHMNTEAFF.

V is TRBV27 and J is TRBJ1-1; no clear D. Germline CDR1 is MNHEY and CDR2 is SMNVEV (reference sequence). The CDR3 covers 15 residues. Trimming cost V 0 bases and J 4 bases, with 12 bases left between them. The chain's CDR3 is CASSLSGTRATEAFF. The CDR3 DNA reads TGTGCCAGCAGTTTATCTGGCACGCGGGCCACTGAAGCTTTCTTT.

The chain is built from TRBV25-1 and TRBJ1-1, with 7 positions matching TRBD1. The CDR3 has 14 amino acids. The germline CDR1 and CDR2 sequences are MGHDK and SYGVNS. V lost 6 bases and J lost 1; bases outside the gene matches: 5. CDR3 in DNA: TGTGCCAGCAGCTTGCAGGGGGGGAACACTGAAGCTTTCTTT. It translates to CASSLQGGNTEAFF.

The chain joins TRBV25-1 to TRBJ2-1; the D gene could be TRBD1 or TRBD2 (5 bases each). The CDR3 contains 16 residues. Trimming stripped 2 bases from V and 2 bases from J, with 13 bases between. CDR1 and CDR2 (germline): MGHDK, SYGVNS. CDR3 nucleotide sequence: TGTGCCAGCAGTGAAGAGGGCTCAGGGCCCTACAATGAGCAGTTCTTC. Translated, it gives CASSEEGSGPYNEQFF.

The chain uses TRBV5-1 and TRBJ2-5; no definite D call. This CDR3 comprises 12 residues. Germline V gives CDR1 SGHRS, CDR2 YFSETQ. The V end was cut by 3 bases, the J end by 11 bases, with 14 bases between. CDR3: CASSSSTAMQYF. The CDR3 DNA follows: TGCGCCAGCAGCTCCTCGACGGCTATGCAGTACTTC. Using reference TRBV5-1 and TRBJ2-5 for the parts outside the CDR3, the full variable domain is KAGVTQTPRYLIKTRGQQVTLSCSPISGHRSVSWYQQTPGQGLQFLFEYFSETQRNKGNFPGRFSGRQFSNSRSEMNVSTLELGDSALYLCASSSSTAMQYFGPGTRLLVL.

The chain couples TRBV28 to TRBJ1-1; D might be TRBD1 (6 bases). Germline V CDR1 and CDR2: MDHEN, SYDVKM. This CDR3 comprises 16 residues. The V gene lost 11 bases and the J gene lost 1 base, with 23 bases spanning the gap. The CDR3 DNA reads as TGTGCCTCCATGATCGCTCAGGGGACATCGAACACTGAAGCTTTCTTT. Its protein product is CASMIAQGTSNTEAFF.

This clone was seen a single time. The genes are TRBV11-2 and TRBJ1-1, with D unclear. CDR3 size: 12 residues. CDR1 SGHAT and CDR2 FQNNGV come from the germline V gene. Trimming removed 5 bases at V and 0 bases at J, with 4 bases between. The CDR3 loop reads CASSTLNTEAFF. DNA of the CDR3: TGTGCCAGCAGCACGCTGAACACTGAAGCTTTCTTT.

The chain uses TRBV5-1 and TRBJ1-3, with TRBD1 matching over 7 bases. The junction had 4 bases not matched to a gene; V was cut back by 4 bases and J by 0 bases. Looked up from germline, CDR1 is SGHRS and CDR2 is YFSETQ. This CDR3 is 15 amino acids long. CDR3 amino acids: CASSQQGSSGNTIYF. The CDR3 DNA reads TGCGCCAGCAGCCAACAGGGGAGCTCTGGAAACACCATATATTTT.

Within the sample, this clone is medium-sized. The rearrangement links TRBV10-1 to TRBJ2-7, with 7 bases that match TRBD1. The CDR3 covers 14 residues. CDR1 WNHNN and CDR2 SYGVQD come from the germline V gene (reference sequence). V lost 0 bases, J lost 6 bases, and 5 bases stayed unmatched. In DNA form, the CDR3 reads TGCGCCAGCAGTGAGTCGGGGGCAGGGGGCGAGCAGTACTTC. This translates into CASSESGAGGEQYF.

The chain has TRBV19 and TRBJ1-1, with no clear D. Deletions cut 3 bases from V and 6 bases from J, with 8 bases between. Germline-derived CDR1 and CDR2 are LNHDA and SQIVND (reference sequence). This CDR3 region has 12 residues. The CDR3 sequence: CASSIGVAEAFF. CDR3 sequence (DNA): TGTGCCAGTAGTATCGGGGTAGCTGAAGCTTTCTTT.

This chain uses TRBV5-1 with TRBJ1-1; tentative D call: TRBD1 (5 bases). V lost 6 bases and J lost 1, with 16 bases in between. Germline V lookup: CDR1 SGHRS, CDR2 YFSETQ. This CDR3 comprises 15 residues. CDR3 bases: TGCGCCAGCACAGATACAAGACAGACGAACACTGAAGCTTTCTTT. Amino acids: CASTDTRQTNTEAFF.

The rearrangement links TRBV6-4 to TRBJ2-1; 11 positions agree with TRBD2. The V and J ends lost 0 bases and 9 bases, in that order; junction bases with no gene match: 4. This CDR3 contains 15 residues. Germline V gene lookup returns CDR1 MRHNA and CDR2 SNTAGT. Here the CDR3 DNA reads TGTGCCAGCAGTGACTCTAGCGGGGGGGCCGGTGAGCAGTTCTTC. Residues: CASSDSSGGAGEQFF.

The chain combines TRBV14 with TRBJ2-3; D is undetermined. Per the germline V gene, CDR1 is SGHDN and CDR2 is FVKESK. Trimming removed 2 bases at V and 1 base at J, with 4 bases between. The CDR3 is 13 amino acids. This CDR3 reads CASSQWGTDTQYF. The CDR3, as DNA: TGTGCCAGCAGCCAATGGGGCACAGATACGCAGTATTTT.

CDR3 residues: CASSVGVGAPLFGKNIQYF. CDR3 in DNA: TGTGCCAGCAGCGTAGGAGTTGGGGCGCCACTGTTTGGCAAAAACATTCAGTACTTC. The chain uses TRBV9 and TRBJ2-4; tentatively, D is TRBD1 (5 bases). This CDR3 region has 19 residues. V lost 0 bases to trimming and J lost 3 bases, with 22 bases between them. The germline V gene has CDR1 SGDLS and CDR2 YYNGEE.

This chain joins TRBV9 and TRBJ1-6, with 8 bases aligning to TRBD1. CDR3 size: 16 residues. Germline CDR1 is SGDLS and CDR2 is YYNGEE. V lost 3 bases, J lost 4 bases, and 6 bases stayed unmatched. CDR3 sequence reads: CASSARTGMYNSPLHF. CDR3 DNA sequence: TGTGCCAGCAGCGCCCGGACAGGGATGTATAATTCACCCCTCCACTTT.

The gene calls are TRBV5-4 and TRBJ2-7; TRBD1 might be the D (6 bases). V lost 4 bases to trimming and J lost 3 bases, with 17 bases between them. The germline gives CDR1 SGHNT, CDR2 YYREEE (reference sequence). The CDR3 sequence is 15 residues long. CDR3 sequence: CASSHFGTRNYEQYF. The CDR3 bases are TGTGCCAGCAGCCACTTCGGGACACGCAACTACGAGCAGTACTTC.

CDR3 in DNA: TGCGCCAGCAGTTTGACTAACTACAATGAGCAGTTCTTC. Amino acids: CASSLTNYNEQFF. This chain joins TRBV10-2 and TRBJ2-1; a weak D match, TRBD2 (5 bases). Germline assignment: CDR1 WSHSY and CDR2 SAAADI. Trimming stripped 5 bases from V and 3 bases from J, with 8 bases between. The CDR3 length is 13 residues.